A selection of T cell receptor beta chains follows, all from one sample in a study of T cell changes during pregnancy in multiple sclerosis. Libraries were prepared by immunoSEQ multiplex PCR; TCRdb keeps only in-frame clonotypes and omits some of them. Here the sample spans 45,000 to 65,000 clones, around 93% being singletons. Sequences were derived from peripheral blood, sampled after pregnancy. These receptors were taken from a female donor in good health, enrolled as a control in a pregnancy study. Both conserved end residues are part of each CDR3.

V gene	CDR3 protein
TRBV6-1	CASSVQGYMSNEQFF
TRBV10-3	CAIREGGLETQYF
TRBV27	CASSLDRGAGYTF
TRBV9	CASSARGGYEQYF
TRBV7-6	CASSSGNQPQHF
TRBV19	CASRSSGSTGDEQYF
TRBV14	CASSQARPSSYNEQFF
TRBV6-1	CASLKGTVNEKLFF
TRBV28	CASKAGTGVSEAFF
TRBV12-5	CASGTGQGVSPLHF
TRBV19	CASSGQGLTGELFF
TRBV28	CASSFIGLGLRGLSTGELFF
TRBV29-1	CSVEGQVREKLFF
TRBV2	CASSEAPERRRQYF
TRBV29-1	CSVEYLSGNTIYF
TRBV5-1	CASSLVRAGDNEQFF
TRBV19	CASKSEGFNTGELFF
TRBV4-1	CASSQVRDTSGRYSEQYF
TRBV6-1	CASSDSGQGSTEAFF
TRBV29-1	CSALDNSRAKNIQYF
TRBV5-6	CASSLLRDGMTDTQYF
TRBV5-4	CASSLDRGWGEKLFF
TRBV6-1	CASSPTQGVETQYF
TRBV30	CAWSATTILGTGGVEKLFF
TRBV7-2	CASSLGPAGDSYEQYF
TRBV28	CASSLFQAGTDTQYF
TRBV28	CASSSTNRVRSNQPQHF
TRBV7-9	CASSLLAGDLTGELFF
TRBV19	CASSTPGSGTQYF
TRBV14	CASSDGTGELFF
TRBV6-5	CASSFAGGISTDTQYF
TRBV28	CASSFRRATGGTEAFF
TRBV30	CAWSLARDQETQYF
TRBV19	CASSGTKKQYF
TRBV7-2	CASSLAPETTSNEKLFF
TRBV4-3	CASSLGAGNTEAFF
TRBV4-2	CASSRGTSGGHSQNIQYF
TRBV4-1	CASSQVEAEKLFF
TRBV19	CASSVTGVGNYEQYF
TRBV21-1	CASTYLPGQGPYEQYF
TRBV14	CASSSGTASYNEQFF
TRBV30	CASDRGRPGNTIYF
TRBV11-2	CASSLVPRQADYGYTF
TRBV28	CASSYPGTYEQYF
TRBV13	CASVRGGGTEAFF
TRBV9	CASSVDGTGAYEQYF
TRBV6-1	CASSERTYEQFF
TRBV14	CASSGPGNLIQNTEAFF
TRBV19	CASSILPGGPWETQYF